This entry concerns a single T cell receptor beta chain. This record belongs to a study of blood T cell repertoires in COVID-19. Overall study: The United States, Italy and Spain were the sources of the acute and convalescent COVID-19 samples. Sample material is recorded as cDNA or gDNA derived from T cells, B-cell-depleted T cells, or PBMCs.

TCRdb's table, derived via immunoSEQ multiplex PCR, lists solely in-frame clones and lacks some. The sample has about 200,000 clones, approximately 80% seen once; the top ten hold roughly 30%. Trimming pared 4 bases from V and 1 base from J, leaving 14 bases between. Germline V CDR1 and CDR2: LNHDA, SQIVND (reference sequence). CDR3 length equals 16 residues. V gene TRBV19 combines with J gene TRBJ1-5, with D possibly being TRBD1 (6 bases). What was sequenced was peripheral blood. The TCR was taken from a man between 40 and 49 years old with acute or convalescent COVID-19. The CDR3 is CASSTPWTESNQPQHF. The CDR3 DNA sequence: TGTGCCAGTAGTACTCCTTGGACAGAGAGCAATCAGCCCCAGCATTTT. The full variable domain, completed using reference TRBV19 and TRBJ1-5, is DGGITQSPKYLFRKEGQNVTLSCEQNLNHDAMYWYRQDPGQGLRLIYYSQIVNDFQKGDIAEGYSVSREKKESFPLTVTSAQKNPTAFYLCASSTPWTESNQPQHFGDGTRLSIL.